The 22 T cell receptor beta chains below were found in one sample sequenced in a study of cytomegalovirus exposure and HLA in healthy donors. PCR amplification relied on 60 Vbeta primers (plus 13 Jbeta primers). Generated by immunoSEQ multiplex PCR, the TCRdb table keeps only in-frame clones and is missing some. The sample holds about 120,000 clones; more than 60% are singletons and the top ten take about 1.5%. Input material: PBMCs. The receptor set was obtained from a man between 18 and 35 years old in good health and CMV-seronegative.

The chain couples TRBV9 to TRBJ2-7; possibly TRBD2 for D (6 bases). The V end was cut by 4 bases, the J end by 3 bases, with 14 bases between. Germline V gene data show CDR1 as SGDLS and CDR2 as YYNGEE. The CDR3 has 14 amino acids. As DNA, the CDR3 is TGTGCCAGCAGCCCACACCAGACTAGCTACGAGCAGTACTTC. It translates to CASSPHQTSYEQYF.

This chain joins TRBV9 and TRBJ2-2, with D hard to call. CDR3 length: 14 amino acids. Trimming stripped 0 bases from V and 7 bases from J, with 10 bases between. Germline V gene data show CDR1 as SGDLS and CDR2 as YYNGEE. The CDR3: CASSVGRIIGELFF. DNA for the CDR3: TGTGCCAGCAGCGTAGGCAGGATTATCGGGGAGCTGTTTTTT.

The chain is built from TRBV27 and TRBJ1-4; D is ambiguous. Deletions cut 1 base from V and 7 bases from J, with 10 bases between. The germline CDR1 and CDR2 sequences are MNHEY and SMNVEV (reference sequence). The CDR3 runs 14 residues. This CDR3 reads CASSLLGVREKLFF. CDR3 in DNA: TGTGCCAGCAGTTTATTGGGAGTTCGTGAAAAACTGTTTTTT.

The V call is TRBV4-3, the J call TRBJ2-1; the D is unclear. The CDR3 extends over 12 amino acids. Germline-derived CDR1 and CDR2 are LGHNA and YSLEER. Trimming pared 4 bases from V and 8 bases from J, leaving 9 bases between. The CDR3 nucleotides are TGCGCCAGCAGCCCCCCGTCCGATGAGCAGTTCTTC. As protein: CASSPPSDEQFF.

The V and J genes are TRBV25-1 and TRBJ1-1, with D tentatively TRBD1 (6 bases). In germline, CDR1 is MGHDK, CDR2 SYGVNS. The CDR3 covers 13 residues. Trimming left V 6 bases short and J 6 bases short, with 14 bases between. The DNA for the CDR3 is TGTGCCAGCAGAATCAAGGGGGGGTCTGAAGCTTTCTTT. Its protein is CASRIKGGSEAFF.

The chain is built from TRBV10-3 and TRBJ2-3, with 10 bases identical to TRBD1. Germline V gene data show CDR1 as ENHRY and CDR2 as SYGVKD. The CDR3 has 13 amino acids. Trimming cost V 10 bases and J 2 bases; bases outside gene matches: 3. Here the CDR3 reads CATGTGDTDTQYF. The CDR3 bases are TGTGCCACGGGGACAGGGGACACAGATACGCAGTATTTT.

This chain joins TRBV6-4 and TRBJ1-6; 7 bases are shared with TRBD1. Per the germline V gene, CDR1 is MRHNA and CDR2 is SNTAGT. The CDR3 covers 19 residues. The junction had 8 bases not matched to a gene; V was cut back by 0 bases and J by 0 bases. The CDR3 DNA reads TGTGCCAGCAGTGACTCCCCCAGACAGGGTCGCTCCTATAATTCACCCCTCCACTTT. Translated, it gives CASSDSPRQGRSYNSPLHF.

This rearrangement joins TRBV28 to TRBJ1-2; D unclear. The CDR3 totals 13 residues. Trimming shortened V by 11 bases and J by 4 bases, and 17 bases separated the two germline ends. Per the germline V gene, CDR1 is MDHEN and CDR2 is SYDVKM. As DNA, the CDR3 is TGTGCCGCAGGAACTTTTATGGTCTATGGCTACACCTTC. Translation gives CAAGTFMVYGYTF.

This chain links TRBV5-1 with TRBJ2-4; no definite D call. CDR3 length: 14 residues. The germline V and J ends were trimmed by 0 bases and 7 bases, with 11 bases remaining between them. Germline CDR1 SGHRS, CDR2 YFSETQ. The CDR3 DNA reads TGCGCCAGCAGCTTGGATCGGTCGATGAACATTCAGTACTTC. Protein sequence: CASSLDRSMNIQYF.

The CDR3, as DNA: TGTGCCAGCAGTTTGAGAGGACAGGGCCTTGCCTATGGCTACACCTTC. It specifies CASSLRGQGLAYGYTF. V and J are TRBV28 and TRBJ1-2, with 8 nucleotides matching TRBD1. The CDR3 is 16 residues long. Germline assignment: CDR1 MDHEN and CDR2 SYDVKM. The ends lost 3 bases at V and 4 bases at J; junction bases unmatched: 10.

This rearrangement joins TRBV12-5 to TRBJ2-2; the D is unclear. V lost 2 bases and J 6 bases, leaving 4 bases between the germline ends. CDR1 LGHNT and CDR2 FRNRAP come from the germline V gene. This CDR3 is 12 amino acids long. CDR3 DNA: TGTGCTAGTGGTTTGATATCCGGGGAGCTGTTTTTT. Encoded protein: CASGLISGELFF.

This sequence joins TRBV19 and TRBJ1-4; D gene uncertain. The CDR3 totals 15 residues. CDR1 is LNHDA, CDR2 SQIVND, per germline (reference sequence). V was cut by 4 bases and J by 8 bases, with 17 bases left in between. CDR3 protein: CASSTLNTAREKLFF. CDR3 nucleotides: TGTGCCAGTAGTACTCTCAACACGGCGCGGGAAAAACTGTTTTTT.

This clone appeared a single time. This chain links TRBV5-4 with TRBJ2-2, with D perhaps matching TRBD2 (6 bases). Trimming pared 4 bases from V and 5 bases from J, leaving 15 bases between. The length of the CDR3 is 15 residues. CDR1 is SGHNT, CDR2 YYREEE, per germline (reference sequence). CDR3 sequence: CASSREGLSTGELFF. The CDR3, as DNA: TGTGCCAGCAGCCGAGAGGGACTTTCGACCGGGGAGCTGTTTTTT.

In its sample, this clone was seen a few times. The chain recombines TRBV18 with TRBJ2-7; perhaps TRBD2 as D (6 bases). V lost 2 bases, J lost 5 bases, and 13 bases lay in between. The V gene's germline CDR1 is KGHSH and CDR2 LQKENI. The CDR3 is 14 amino acids. The CDR3: CASSPRDLANEQYF. The CDR3 bases are TGTGCCAGCTCACCAAGGGACTTAGCGAACGAGCAGTACTTC.

The J gene is TRBJ1-4, the V gene TRBV15; D not resolved. Germline CDR1 LNHNV, CDR2 YYDKDF (reference sequence). The V end was cut by 3 bases, the J end by 5 bases, with 4 bases between. CDR3 size: 12 residues. The CDR3 region is CATSRRNEKLFF. CDR3 nucleotide sequence: TGTGCCACCAGCAGGCGAAATGAAAAACTGTTTTTT.

This sequence joins TRBV28 and TRBJ1-2, with D unresolved. CDR1 and CDR2 from the germline V gene are MDHEN and SYDVKM. This CDR3 spans 13 amino acids. Trimming took off 7 bases at V and 2 bases at J, with 11 bases between the two ends. CDR3 amino acids: CASTEHENYGYTF. CDR3 nucleotide sequence: TGTGCCAGCACCGAACACGAAAACTATGGCTACACCTTC.

This clone has only one observation. The V call is TRBV7-2, the J call TRBJ2-5, with 7 bases matching TRBD2. Germline V lookup: CDR1 SGHTA, CDR2 FQGNSA. The trim removed 3 bases at V and 1 base at J, leaving 5 bases unmatched. This CDR3 region has 15 residues. The CDR3 DNA follows: TGTGCCAGCAGCTTTTTTCCGGGAGGCCAAGAGACCCAGTACTTC. This gives the protein CASSFFPGGQETQYF. The whole variable domain, remainder taken from reference TRBV7-2 and TRBJ2-5, is GAGVSQSPSNKVTEKGKDVELRCDPISGHTALYWYRQSLGQGLEFLIYFQGNSAPDKSGLPSDRFSAERTGGSVSTLTIQRTQQEDSAVYLCASSFFPGGQETQYFGPGTRLLVL.

This clone is a singleton in its sample. The chain joins TRBV5-4 to TRBJ2-1; the match to TRBD2 covers 16 bases. CDR1 is SGHNT and CDR2 is YYREEE in the germline V gene (reference sequence). The CDR3 consists of 16 residues. The trim removed 3 bases at V and 7 bases at J, leaving 4 bases unmatched. In DNA, the CDR3 is TGTGCCAGCAGCTGGGGACTAGCGGGAGGGGGTAATGAGCAGTTCTTC. Amino acids: CASSWGLAGGGNEQFF.

V usage is TRBV7-9 and J usage is TRBJ2-5, with 8 bases identical to TRBD2. The CDR3 covers 16 residues. The germline gives CDR1 SEHNR, CDR2 FQNEAQ (reference sequence). The V segment lost 1 base and the J segment 2 bases; nucleotides outside the gene matches: 6. The CDR3 loop reads CASSLGTSWRQETQYF. CDR3 nucleotide sequence: TGTGCCAGCAGCTTAGGGACTAGCTGGCGACAAGAGACCCAGTACTTC. The entire variable domain, with the rest obtained from reference TRBV7-9 and TRBJ2-5, is as follows: DTGVSQNPRHKITKRGQNVTFRCDPISEHNRLYWYRQTLGQGPEFLTYFQNEAQLEKSRLLSDRFSAERPKGSFSTLEIQRTEQGDSAMYLCASSLGTSWRQETQYFGPGTRLLVL.

This chain joins TRBV9 and TRBJ1-2; 11 bases are shared with TRBD1. Germline assignment: CDR1 SGDLS and CDR2 YYNGEE. This CDR3 is 16 amino acids long. Unmatched junction bases numbered 9, after V lost 3 bases and J lost 5 bases. CDR3: CASSGPNRDRGYGYTF. CDR3 in DNA: TGTGCCAGCAGCGGCCCGAACCGGGACAGGGGGTATGGCTACACCTTC.

Written as DNA, the CDR3 is TGTGCCAGCAGCTCACAGAATCAGCCCCAGCATTTT. Translated: CASSSQNQPQHF. The chain combines TRBV7-9 with TRBJ1-5; D unclear. CDR3 length equals 12 residues. With 4 bases removed from V and 4 bases from J, the gap between germline ends came to 5 bases. Germline CDR1 is SEHNR and CDR2 is FQNEAQ (reference sequence).

This clone has just a few counts. The DNA of the CDR3 is TGTGCCAGCAGGTTCAGAAATCCGGGGACAATGAACACTGAAGCTTTCTTT. Translated, it gives CASRFRNPGTMNTEAFF. V and J are TRBV13 and TRBJ1-1; maybe TRBD1 (6 bases). The CDR3 sequence is 17 residues long. Trimming removed 6 bases at V and 0 bases at J, with 20 bases between. Germline V gives CDR1 PRHDT, CDR2 FYEKMQ (reference sequence).